Sequencing of this T cell receptor beta chain was carried out in a study of a mutant IDH1 vaccine in newly diagnosed glioma. Study findings and constraints: Among top peripheral T cell clonotypes, changes seemed unrelated to pseudoprogression.

The ends were cut back, 5 bases at V and 0 bases at J, with 11 bases in the middle. CDR3 size: 15 residues. Germline loops: CDR1 SGHVS, CDR2 FQNEAQ. This clone has just a few counts. The antigen is undetermined. Specified time point: baseline, week 1 (first vaccination visit). Sample treatment: pre-vaccination baseline after standard-of-care therapy. Donors had new IDH1-mutant astrocytomas of WHO grade 3 or 4 (ATRX-lost). Assay: immunoSEQ multiplex PCR; the TCRdb copy retains only in-frame clones and omits some. In the table there are 85,000 to 100,000 clones, around 80% of which are singletons. The material was PBMCs, obtained from a glioma patient treated with radiotherapy, temozolomide or both. This TCR came from a middle-aged man with glioma. The rearrangement uses TRBV7-8 and TRBJ1-5; D is possibly TRBD1 (6 bases). The CDR3 reads CASSLTGNSNQPQHF. CDR3 bases: TGTGCCAGCAGCCTAACAGGGAATAGCAATCAGCCCCAGCATTTT. The complete variable domain, with remaining parts taken from reference TRBV7-8 and TRBJ1-5, reads GAGVSQSPRYKVAKRGQDVALRCDPISGHVSLFWYQQALGQGPEFLTYFQNEAQLDKSGLPSDRFFAERPEGSVSTLKIQRTQQEDSAVYLCASSLTGNSNQPQHFGDGTRLSIL.